The 32 T cell receptor beta chains in this list originate from one sample, sequenced in a study of T cell responses to AZD1222 COVID-19 vaccine. Here immunoSEQ multiplex PCR was the method, and the copy in TCRdb shows in-frame clones only, minus some. The table includes some 100,000 clones, roughly nine tenths detected once. The sequencing used peripheral blood, collected on day 0 of AZD1222 vaccination. The receptor set was obtained from an adult in good health.

CDR3 amino acids: CASSATGTGNTEAFF. For the CDR3, the DNA is TGTGCCAGCAGTGCTACCGGGACAGGGAACACTGAAGCTTTCTTT. J is TRBJ1-1 and V is TRBV7-8; 8 bases fit TRBD1. Germline assignment: CDR1 SGHVS and CDR2 FQNEAQ. The CDR3 is made up of 15 amino acids. With V trimmed by 6 bases and J by 1 base, 7 bases remained unmatched.

The rearrangement joins TRBV7-3 to TRBJ2-2, with TRBD1 matching 10 bases. The J segment lost 1 base and the V segment lost 3 bases, leaving 5 bases of the junction unmatched. The germline CDR1 and CDR2 sequences are SGHTA and FQGTGA. The CDR3 is 17 amino acids. CDR3 bases: TGTGCCAGCAGCTTCATAAGGGACAGGGGGAACACCGGGGAGCTGTTTTTT. Its protein product is CASSFIRDRGNTGELFF.

This chain connects TRBV5-4 to TRBJ1-2; D possibly corresponds to TRBD1 (5 bases). Between the trimmed V and J ends, which lost 0 bases and 1 base, there was a span of 16 bases. The CDR3 extends over 17 amino acids. CDR1 and CDR2 (germline): SGHNT, YYREEE (reference sequence). The CDR3 nucleotides are TGTGCCAGCAGCTTGGATGCGTACAGGTCTTTTAACTATGGCTACACCTTC. Translated: CASSLDAYRSFNYGYTF.

V is TRBV19 and J is TRBJ1-5; D uncertain. V was pared by 3 bases and J by 6 bases, with 9 bases between. CDR3 size: 13 residues. Germline-derived CDR1 and CDR2 are LNHDA and SQIVND (reference sequence). The CDR3 region has the DNA TGTGCCAGTAGTATGGGAGTCTCTCAGCCCCAGCATTTT. This sequence encodes CASSMGVSQPQHF.

This sequence joins TRBV7-8 and TRBJ2-2; 10 bases agree with TRBD2. J was trimmed by 3 bases and V by 9 bases; bases with no gene match: 4. Germline CDR1 reads SGHVS; CDR2 reads FQNEAQ. The CDR3 extends over 14 amino acids. CDR3 coding DNA: TGTGCCAGTACTAGCGGGGCTTACACCGGGGAGCTGTTTTTT. Its protein is CASTSGAYTGELFF. Based on the CDR3 plus reference TRBV7-8 and TRBJ2-2, the full variable domain is GAGVSQSPRYKVAKRGQDVALRCDPISGHVSLFWYQQALGQGPEFLTYFQNEAQLDKSGLPSDRFFAERPEGSVSTLKIQRTQQEDSAVYLCASTSGAYTGELFFGEGSRLTVL.

This clone has more than one count but fewer than ten. V and J are TRBV19 and TRBJ1-1; D uncertain. This CDR3 is built from 15 residues. V lost 1 base and J 0 bases, leaving 9 bases between the germline ends. Germline V gives CDR1 LNHDA, CDR2 SQIVND (reference sequence). The CDR3 DNA follows: TGTGCCAGTAGTATAGTTAGCGGTTTGAACACTGAAGCTTTCTTT. Protein product: CASSIVSGLNTEAFF.

This chain connects TRBV7-3 to TRBJ1-1; TRBD1 might be the D (5 bases). Trimming took off 0 bases at V and 5 bases at J, with 7 bases between the two ends. The CDR3 runs 13 residues. From germline, CDR1 is SGHTA and CDR2 FQGTGA. CDR3 loop: CASSLTGETEAFF. The CDR3 DNA reads as TGTGCCAGCAGCTTAACGGGGGAGACTGAAGCTTTCTTT.

The chain links TRBV28 to TRBJ1-4, with 7 bases fitting TRBD1. Unmatched junction bases numbered 11, after V lost 8 bases and J lost 5 bases. The CDR3 sequence is 15 residues long. Germline V lookup: CDR1 MDHEN, CDR2 SYDVKM. DNA for the CDR3: TGTGCCAGCGGGACGCCGGGACAGCTCAATGAAAAACTGTTTTTT. Translated: CASGTPGQLNEKLFF.

The CDR3 protein is CASCLSGGYGYTF. The CDR3 region has the DNA TGTGCCAGCTGCCTATCGGGCGGCTATGGCTACACCTTC. V and J are TRBV6-2 or TRBV6-3 and TRBJ1-2; D is ambiguous. The germline V and J ends were trimmed by 8 bases and 4 bases, with 14 bases remaining between them. Germline lookup yields CDR1 MNHEY and CDR2 SVGEGT. This CDR3 is built from 13 residues.

This clone was recorded once. The V gene is TRBV6-4, the J gene TRBJ2-3; TRBD2 aligns across 7 bases. Germline loops: CDR1 MRHNA, CDR2 SNTAGT. The CDR3 covers 15 residues. The ends lost 3 bases at V and 4 bases at J; junction bases unmatched: 7. CDR3 sequence: CASSEVSGSADTQYF. CDR3 DNA sequence: TGTGCCAGCAGTGAGGTTAGCGGGTCGGCAGATACGCAGTATTTT.

The V call is TRBV5-3, the J call TRBJ2-1; 8 bases line up with TRBD2. TRBV5-3 is known as an ORF, though its function is uncertain. CDR3 length: 16 residues. With V trimmed by 0 bases and J by 0 bases, 2 bases remained unmatched. This chain's CDR3 is CARSLERENSYNEQFF. DNA of the CDR3: TGTGCCAGAAGCTTGGAGCGGGAGAACTCCTACAATGAGCAGTTCTTC.

This rearrangement joins TRBV4-2 to TRBJ1-1, with D possibly TRBD1 on 6 matching bases. V was cut by 0 bases and J by 2 bases, with 13 bases left in between. Germline lookup yields CDR1 LGHNA and CDR2 YNFKEQ. The CDR3 has 16 amino acids. The CDR3: CASSQDLVDRNTEAFF. CDR3 in DNA: TGTGCCAGCAGCCAAGATCTTGTGGACAGAAACACTGAAGCTTTCTTT.

J is TRBJ2-1 and V is TRBV7-8; D remains ambiguous. From germline, CDR1 is SGHVS and CDR2 FQNEAQ. This CDR3 has 13 residues. With 2 bases removed from V and 3 bases from J, the gap between germline ends came to 5 bases. CDR3 in amino acids: CASSLTYYNEQFF. CDR3 coding DNA: TGTGCCAGCAGCTTAACCTACTACAATGAGCAGTTCTTC.

This sequence joins TRBV25-1 and TRBJ1-4; no firm D call. The V gene lost 3 bases and the J gene lost 5 bases, with 10 bases spanning the gap. Germline V gives CDR1 MGHDK, CDR2 SYGVNS. The CDR3 loop spans 14 amino acids. CDR3 DNA: TGTGCCAGCAGTGACTGGGAACTGAATGAAAAACTGTTTTTT. Translating gives CASSDWELNEKLFF. The full variable domain, its missing parts supplied by reference TRBV25-1 and TRBJ1-4, is EADIYQTPRYLVIGTGKKITLECSQTMGHDKMYWYQQDPGMELHLIHYSYGVNSTEKGDLSSESTVSRIRTEHFPLTLESARPSHTSQYLCASSDWELNEKLFFGSGTQLSVL.

The chain recombines TRBV6-5 with TRBJ1-4, with 8 bases lining up with TRBD1. This CDR3 comprises 14 residues. CDR1 is MNHEY and CDR2 is SVGAGI in the germline V gene. V gave up 3 bases and J gave up 7 bases; unmatched junction bases: 4. The CDR3 spells CASSYEQGGEKLFF. Written as DNA, the CDR3 is TGTGCCAGCAGTTATGAACAGGGGGGTGAAAAACTGTTTTTT.

The chain employs TRBV19 and TRBJ2-6; 9 nucleotides agree with TRBD1. Germline-derived CDR1 and CDR2 are LNHDA and SQIVND (reference sequence). J was trimmed by 0 bases and V by 5 bases; bases with no gene match: 2. The length of the CDR3 is 16 residues. In DNA form, the CDR3 reads TGTGCCAGTAGTCCGACAGGGGGCTCTGGGGCCAACGTCCTGACTTTC. This translates into CASSPTGGSGANVLTF.

Details on this clone: This sample also contains other DNA sequences that code for the same CDR3. CDR3 loop: CASSSGLNTDTQYF. The CDR3 DNA sequence: TGTGCCAGCAGTTCCGGGTTAAACACAGATACGCAGTATTTT. The V call is TRBV7-2, the J call TRBJ2-3; D is unresolved. Germline V gene lookup returns CDR1 SGHTA and CDR2 FQGNSA. The CDR3 has 14 amino acids. The V end lost 6 bases, the J end lost 2 bases, and 12 bases lay between the germline ends. Looking up the rest from reference TRBV7-2 and TRBJ2-3 gives the full variable domain: GAGVSQSPSNKVTEKGKDVELRCDPISGHTALYWYRQSLGQGLEFLIYFQGNSAPDKSGLPSDRFSAERTGGSVSTLTIQRTQQEDSAVYLCASSSGLNTDTQYFGPGTRLTVL.

The chain employs TRBV4-1 and TRBJ1-3, with D maybe TRBD1 (5 bases). Germline V gives CDR1 MGHRA, CDR2 YSYEKL. There are 18 residues in the CDR3. The V gene lost 2 bases and the J gene lost 4 bases, with 21 bases spanning the gap. CDR3 sequence reads: CASSQIPWSDSSGNTIYF. In DNA, the CDR3 is TGCGCCAGCAGCCAAATACCCTGGTCAGACAGCTCCGGAAACACCATATATTTT.

This chain joins TRBV24-1 and TRBJ1-2; D gene unclear. From germline, CDR1 is KGHDR and CDR2 SFDVKD. This CDR3 contains 13 residues. Deletions cut 0 bases from V and 7 bases from J, with 8 bases between. The CDR3 DNA reads as TGTGCCACCAGTGATTTGTGGGGTACTGGCTACACCTTC. Translating gives CATSDLWGTGYTF.

In DNA form, the CDR3 reads TGTGCCAGCAAGCGGACCAGCGGGGGAGGAGGTGAGCAGTTCTTC. Its translation is CASKRTSGGGGEQFF. The chain employs TRBV9 and TRBJ2-1; TRBD2 matches at 8 bases. J gave up 9 bases and V 6 bases, and 14 bases lay outside the gene matches. Germline CDR1 SGDLS, CDR2 YYNGEE. The CDR3 has 15 residues.

The V call is TRBV12-3 or TRBV12-4, the J call TRBJ1-2; tentatively, D is TRBD1 (5 bases). V lost 8 bases, J lost 5 bases, and 15 bases lay in between. CDR3 length equals 13 residues. The CDR3 region has the DNA TGTGCCAGCTCCAATCCAGGGACTTATGGCTACACCTTC. It is translated as CASSNPGTYGYTF.

The chain recombines TRBV19 with TRBJ1-6, with D tentatively TRBD1 (5 bases). V gave up 3 bases and J gave up 5 bases, with 8 bases separating them. The CDR3 extends over 14 amino acids. The germline V gene has CDR1 LNHDA and CDR2 SQIVND (reference sequence). This chain's CDR3 is CASSIRGDNSPLHF. Here the CDR3 DNA reads TGTGCCAGTAGTATCCGAGGGGATAATTCACCCCTCCACTTT.

This sequence joins TRBV6-1 and TRBJ1-1; D is perhaps TRBD1 (6 bases). CDR3 length equals 15 residues. V dropped 2 bases and J dropped 1 base, with 11 bases sitting between them. Germline values: CDR1 MNHNS, CDR2 SASEGT. The CDR3 loop is CASSERQETNTEAFF. For the CDR3, the DNA is TGTGCCAGCAGTGAAAGACAGGAGACGAACACTGAAGCTTTCTTT.

V and J are TRBV7-2 and TRBJ2-7; the D is unclear. Germline-derived CDR1 and CDR2 are SGHTA and FQGNSA. V was cut by 5 bases and J by 2 bases, with 13 bases left in between. This CDR3 spans 14 amino acids. CDR3 region: CASSPLHGAYEQYF. The DNA for the CDR3 is TGTGCCAGCAGCCCCTTACATGGAGCCTACGAGCAGTACTTC.

The chain links TRBV20-1 to TRBJ1-5, with TRBD1 identical over 10 bases. The CDR3 has 15 residues. The ends lost 3 bases at V and 2 bases at J; junction bases unmatched: 4. Looked up from germline, CDR1 is DFQATT and CDR2 is SNEGSKA (reference sequence). The DNA of the CDR3 is TGCAGTGCTAGTACCGGGACAGGGGGCAATCAGCCCCAGCATTTT. It specifies CSASTGTGGNQPQHF.

The chain has TRBV9 and TRBJ1-4, with TRBD1 matching over 9 bases. Germline CDR1 SGDLS, CDR2 YYNGEE. The CDR3 is 16 residues long. The V segment lost 2 bases and the J segment 7 bases; nucleotides outside the gene matches: 9. CDR3 protein: CASSVKQGAGGEKLFF. The DNA for the CDR3 is TGTGCCAGCAGCGTCAAACAGGGGGCCGGTGGTGAAAAACTGTTTTTT.

CDR3 residues: CASSQPPTGELFF. The DNA of the CDR3 is TGCGCCAGCAGCCAACCCCCTACCGGGGAGCTGTTTTTT. The rearrangement links TRBV4-3 to TRBJ2-2; D uncertain. V was trimmed by 2 bases and J by 5 bases, leaving 6 bases between them. The CDR3 contains 13 residues. In germline, CDR1 is LGHNA, CDR2 YSLEER.

The J gene is TRBJ1-2, the V gene TRBV7-2; no reliable D call. V was shortened by 0 bases and J by 1 base, with 6 bases between the two germline ends. CDR1 is SGHTA, CDR2 FQGNSA, per germline. This CDR3 spans 14 amino acids. CDR3 region: CASSLAASNYGYTF. The CDR3 nucleotides read TGTGCCAGCAGCTTAGCGGCCAGTAACTATGGCTACACCTTC.

Only one count was recorded for this clone. This rearrangement joins TRBV7-2 to TRBJ1-5, with D perhaps TRBD1 (6 bases). The CDR3 consists of 13 residues. Deletions cut 4 bases from V and 5 bases from J, with 9 bases between. CDR1 is SGHTA and CDR2 is FQGNSA in the germline V gene. CDR3 DNA: TGTGCCAGCAGCTCGGGGGCTGATCAGCCCCAGCATTTT. It codes for CASSSGADQPQHF.

The chain links TRBV5-1 to TRBJ1-1, with D possibly TRBD1 on 5 matching bases. Germline values: CDR1 SGHRS, CDR2 YFSETQ. The CDR3 consists of 15 residues. V gave up 0 bases and J gave up 4 bases, with 13 bases separating them. This CDR3 reads CASSLAPGLGTEAFF. In nucleotides, the CDR3 is TGCGCCAGCAGCTTGGCCCCAGGGTTGGGCACTGAAGCTTTCTTT.

This chain connects TRBV5-1 to TRBJ1-4; tentative D call: TRBD1 (6 bases). The V gene lost 2 bases and the J gene lost 6 bases, with 11 bases spanning the gap. Germline CDR1 reads SGHRS; CDR2 reads YFSETQ. The CDR3 loop spans 14 amino acids. Written as DNA, the CDR3 is TGCGCCAGCAGCTTACAGGGAGGTTATGAAAAACTGTTTTTT. It specifies CASSLQGGYEKLFF.

The J gene is TRBJ2-1, the V gene TRBV6-5; either TRBD1 or TRBD2 may supply D (6 bases each). Between the trimmed V and J ends, which lost 6 bases and 10 bases, there was a span of 13 bases. The CDR3 totals 12 residues. The germline V gene has CDR1 MNHEY and CDR2 SVGAGI. For the CDR3, the DNA is TGTGCCAGCAGCCAAAAAGGGGGGGAGCAGTTCTTC. This translates into CASSQKGGEQFF.